One and the same sample provided the 6 T cell receptor beta chains below, sequenced in a study of T cell changes during pregnancy in multiple sclerosis (dated by TCRdb to about 2019). Receptor amplification or capture employed the immunoSEQ multiplex PCR assay. TCRdb provides this immuneACCESS table in a form limited to in-frame rearrangements. Some clones are lacking; in checked studies, under half of them reflect an unresolved V gene, and why the rest are absent is not known. Counted in this sample were roughly 40,000 clones; 91% of them appeared once. In total, the top ten clones hold 1.5% to 2% of the sample. Sample: CD4+ T cells from peripheral blood mononuclear cells, taken after pregnancy. All receptors come from a female donor in good health, enrolled as a control in a pregnancy study.

This chain joins TRBV28 and TRBJ1-1, with D possibly TRBD1 on 5 matching bases. Trimming stripped 2 bases from V and 1 base from J, with 8 bases between. There are 14 residues in the CDR3. Germline loops: CDR1 MDHEN, CDR2 SYDVKM. The CDR3 coding sequence is TGTGCCAGCAGTTTAGGGGGGGGGAACACTGAAGCTTTCTTT. It translates to CASSLGGGNTEAFF.

The chain joins TRBV10-1 to TRBJ1-1; D is unclear. V gave up 6 bases and J gave up 5 bases, with 10 bases separating them. Germline lookup yields CDR1 WNHNN and CDR2 SYGVQD (reference sequence). The CDR3 consists of 12 residues. The CDR3 spells CASSTGGTEAFF. For the CDR3, the DNA is TGCGCCAGCAGCACGGGAGGGACTGAAGCTTTCTTT.

The V call is TRBV7-8, the J call TRBJ1-1, with TRBD1 identical over 9 bases. The CDR3 is 16 residues long. The ends lost 0 bases at V and 2 bases at J; junction bases unmatched: 4. CDR1 and CDR2 (germline): SGHVS, FQNEAQ. The CDR3 region is CASSLATGGVNTEAFF. The CDR3 nucleotides read TGTGCCAGCAGCTTAGCCACAGGGGGCGTCAACACTGAAGCTTTCTTT. The whole variable domain, remainder taken from reference TRBV7-8 and TRBJ1-1, is GAGVSQSPRYKVAKRGQDVALRCDPISGHVSLFWYQQALGQGPEFLTYFQNEAQLDKSGLPSDRFFAERPEGSVSTLKIQRTQQEDSAVYLCASSLATGGVNTEAFFGQGTRLTVV.

The chain recombines TRBV2 with TRBJ2-2; D is possibly TRBD1 (5 bases). Germline V lookup: CDR1 SNHLY, CDR2 FYNNEI. V was shortened by 2 bases and J by 2 bases, with 6 bases between the two germline ends. CDR3 length equals 14 residues. The CDR3 region is CASSEQGNTGELFF. The DNA of the CDR3 is TGTGCCAGCAGTGAACAGGGTAACACCGGGGAGCTGTTTTTT.

This chain links TRBV6-4 with TRBJ1-1; 10 nucleotides line up with TRBD1. CDR1 and CDR2 (germline): MRHNA, SNTAGT. J lost 4 bases, V lost 3 bases, and 5 bases had no gene match. This CDR3 has 15 residues. The CDR3 nucleotides read TGTGCCAGCAGTGAGACAGGGGGCCACGGCACTGAAGCTTTCTTT. Protein: CASSETGGHGTEAFF.

The V gene is TRBV6-1, the J gene TRBJ2-5, with TRBD2 matching 11 bases. Germline CDR1 reads MNHNS; CDR2 reads SASEGT. With 0 bases clipped from V and 5 bases from J, the junction kept 2 bases outside the gene matches. There are 15 residues in the CDR3. The CDR3 loop reads CASSEAPSGRETQYF. The CDR3 bases are TGTGCCAGCAGTGAAGCACCTAGCGGGAGGGAGACCCAGTACTTC.